These 18 T cell receptor beta chains originate from one sample sequenced in a study of beta chain features in type 1 diabetes. Investigators reverse transcribed all isolated RNA, so they sequenced expressed TCRB transcripts. TCRdb keeps only in-frame clones here, not all; method: immunoSEQ multiplex PCR. The table shows hundreds of thousands of clones, with 15% occurring only once. Sequencing input: naive CD4+ T cells from blood. The receptors here all came from a man aged 18 to 29 in good health.

This clone was seen a handful of times. This chain connects TRBV27 to TRBJ2-7; a weak D match, TRBD1 (5 bases). CDR3 length: 15 amino acids. The V gene's germline CDR1 is MNHEY and CDR2 SMNVEV (reference sequence). The V and J ends lost 3 bases and 6 bases respectively, with 18 bases between them. The CDR3 region is CASSFRPRVRGEQYF. CDR3 coding DNA: TGTGCCAGCAGTTTTCGCCCCAGGGTAAGGGGCGAGCAGTACTTC.

This clone showed up just a few times. V and J are TRBV7-3 and TRBJ2-7; no firm D call. Trimming removed 2 bases at V and 5 bases at J, with 10 bases between. CDR3 length: 13 residues. Germline loops: CDR1 SGHTA, CDR2 FQGTGA. CDR3 residues: CASSLGRTDEQYF. For the CDR3, the DNA is TGTGCCAGCAGCTTAGGAAGGACGGACGAGCAGTACTTC.

This clone has a handful of counts. The genes are TRBV9 and TRBJ2-7, with D perhaps matching TRBD2 (6 bases). The germline CDR1 and CDR2 sequences are SGDLS and YYNGEE. Trimming pared 4 bases from V and 3 bases from J, leaving 11 bases between. The CDR3 is made up of 13 amino acids. CDR3 sequence: CASSLGTHYEQYF. CDR3 DNA sequence: TGTGCCAGCAGCCTCGGGACTCACTACGAGCAGTACTTC.

CDR3 nucleotide sequence: TGTGCCAGCAGCAAAGGCTACACCTTC. Encoded protein: CASSKGYTF. V usage is TRBV21-1 and J usage is TRBJ1-2. TRBV21-1 is given as a pseudogene. The CDR3 is made up of 9 amino acids.

This clone was seen a handful of times. V is TRBV5-1 and J is TRBJ1-1, with D maybe TRBD1 (6 bases). Germline V CDR1 and CDR2: SGHRS, YFSETQ. V was cut by 0 bases and J by 4 bases, with 10 bases left in between. This CDR3 spans 14 amino acids. The CDR3 nucleotides read TGCGCCAGCAGCTTGGAAGGGGGAGGCACTGAAGCTTTCTTT. Protein: CASSLEGGGTEAFF. Full variable domain (rest looked up from reference TRBV5-1 and TRBJ1-1): KAGVTQTPRYLIKTRGQQVTLSCSPISGHRSVSWYQQTPGQGLQFLFEYFSETQRNKGNFPGRFSGRQFSNSRSEMNVSTLELGDSALYLCASSLEGGGTEAFFGQGTRLTVV.

This clone was observed a handful of times. The chain employs TRBV18 and TRBJ2-5; D is unresolved. Germline V lookup: CDR1 KGHSH, CDR2 LQKENI. V lost 8 bases and J lost 3, with 10 bases in between. CDR3 size: 12 residues. CDR3 coding DNA: TGTGCCAGCAGCGCATTCGAAGAGACCCAGTACTTC. It translates to CASSAFEETQYF.

This clone was seen more than once but under ten times. The V and J genes are TRBV23-1 and TRBJ2-1; D call uncertain. TRBV23-1 is classed as an ORF, of uncertain function. The CDR3 is 17 residues long. V was trimmed by 0 bases and J by 5 bases, leaving 17 bases between them. Written as DNA, the CDR3 is TGCGCCAGCAGTCAATCTTTTGTGCCAGGCCAAGACAATGAGCAGTTCTTC. This encodes CASSQSFVPGQDNEQFF.

This chain connects TRBV4-3 to TRBJ2-1, with TRBD2 matching 7 bases. Germline lookup yields CDR1 LGHNA and CDR2 YSLEER. V trimming: 4 bases; J trimming: 0 bases; junction bases outside the gene matches: 3. The CDR3 sequence is 15 residues long. CDR3 loop: CASSRGRTSYNEQFF. In nucleotides, the CDR3 is TGCGCCAGCAGCCGCGGGAGAACCTCCTACAATGAGCAGTTCTTC.

The V and J genes are TRBV28 and TRBJ1-1; D is ambiguous. CDR3 size: 10 residues. Germline V gives CDR1 MDHEN, CDR2 SYDVKM. The V gene lost 9 bases and the J gene lost 0 bases, with 2 bases spanning the gap. The CDR3 region is CASLNTEAFF. CDR3 coding DNA: TGTGCCAGTTTGAACACTGAAGCTTTCTTT.

This clone appeared a few times. This chain joins TRBV28 and TRBJ2-5; maybe TRBD2 (6 bases). Germline V gene sequence: CDR1 MDHEN, CDR2 SYDVKM. This CDR3 spans 11 amino acids. Trimming cost V 6 bases and J 13 bases, with 15 bases left between them. The CDR3 is CASSRDWEAYF. DNA for the CDR3: TGTGCCAGCAGCCGAGACTGGGAGGCGTACTTC.

About this clone itself: Likely a read error: the CDR3 ends without its conserved phenylalanine or tryptophan. V usage is TRBV11-2 and J usage is TRBJ1-2, with TRBD1 identical over 7 bases. This CDR3 has 18 amino acids. Germline-derived CDR1 and CDR2 are SGHAT and FQNNGV. V shed 0 bases, J shed 2 bases, and the junction held 12 bases outside the gene matches. CDR3 coding DNA: TGTGCCAGCAGCTTAGAAAGACGGGCGGGACAGTGGAACTATGGCTACACCCTC. This gives the protein CASSLERRAGQWNYGYTL.

This chain connects TRBV28 to TRBJ2-3; a possible D gene is TRBD2 (7 bases). The germline CDR1 and CDR2 sequences are MDHEN and SYDVKM. This CDR3 region has 15 residues. V lost 6 bases and J 1 base, leaving 14 bases between the germline ends. Written as DNA, the CDR3 is TGTGCCAGCAGCCTACGGGGGGCCCGCACAGATACGCAGTATTTT. Translation gives CASSLRGARTDTQYF. The complete variable domain, with remaining parts taken from reference TRBV28 and TRBJ2-3, reads DVKVTQSSRYLVKRTGEKVFLECVQDMDHENMFWYRQDPGLGLRLIYFSYDVKMKEKGDIPEGYSVSREKKERFSLILESASTNQTSMYLCASSLRGARTDTQYFGPGTRLTVL.

This clone has more than one count but fewer than ten. This sequence joins TRBV4-1 and TRBJ2-5, with 9 bases that match TRBD2. CDR1 and CDR2 (germline): MGHRA, YSYEKL. The CDR3 spans 14 residues. V lost 4 bases, J lost 5 bases, and 5 bases stayed unmatched. The CDR3 protein is CASSLSGRGETQYF. CDR3 nucleotide sequence: TGCGCCAGCAGCCTTAGCGGGAGAGGTGAGACCCAGTACTTC.

The chain combines TRBV7-2 with TRBJ2-1, with D unclear. The CDR3 has 15 residues. Trimming stripped 1 base from V and 0 bases from J, with 7 bases between. Germline V gene sequence: CDR1 SGHTA, CDR2 FQGNSA. This CDR3 reads CASSLERSSYNEQFF. CDR3 coding DNA: TGTGCCAGCAGCTTAGAACGGAGCTCCTACAATGAGCAGTTCTTC.

This clone showed up just a few times. The genes are TRBV7-9 and TRBJ1-2, with D possibly TRBD1 on 5 matching bases. The CDR3 is 14 amino acids. Germline loops: CDR1 SEHNR, CDR2 FQNEAQ (reference sequence). The V end was cut by 1 base, the J end by 4 bases, with 10 bases between. DNA of the CDR3: TGTGCCAGCAGCTTAGAGGCAGGGTCCTATGGCTACACCTTC. Translating it yields CASSLEAGSYGYTF.

The V and J genes are TRBV6-6 and TRBJ1-1, with D possibly being TRBD1 (5 bases). The CDR3 length is 15 residues. CDR1 is MNHNY and CDR2 is SVGAGI in the germline V gene (reference sequence). Deletions cut 1 base from V and 6 bases from J, with 15 bases between. The CDR3 here is CASSYYLIRQSEAFF. The CDR3 DNA sequence: TGTGCCAGCAGTTACTACCTCATCCGACAGTCTGAAGCTTTCTTT.

This chain connects TRBV5-4 to TRBJ2-5; D remains ambiguous. There are 17 residues in the CDR3. Germline V CDR1 and CDR2: SGHNT, YYREEE (reference sequence). V lost 0 bases to trimming and J lost 0 bases, with 15 bases between them. The CDR3 protein is CASSLGSGRRYQETQYF. In DNA form, the CDR3 reads TGTGCCAGCAGCTTGGGATCGGGCAGGAGATACCAAGAGACCCAGTACTTC.

This chain connects TRBV19 to TRBJ1-5; D gene uncertain. The germline V and J ends were trimmed by 2 bases and 3 bases, with 5 bases remaining between them. Germline values: CDR1 LNHDA, CDR2 SQIVND (reference sequence). The CDR3 covers 13 residues. CDR3 sequence: CASSISANQPQHF. In DNA, the CDR3 is TGTGCCAGTAGTATATCGGCCAATCAGCCCCAGCATTTT. The full variable domain, completed using reference TRBV19 and TRBJ1-5, is DGGITQSPKYLFRKEGQNVTLSCEQNLNHDAMYWYRQDPGQGLRLIYYSQIVNDFQKGDIAEGYSVSREKKESFPLTVTSAQKNPTAFYLCASSISANQPQHFGDGTRLSIL.